The present entry profiles one T cell receptor (beta chain) with its context. Deep-level settings were used for running the assay. Libraries were prepared by immunoSEQ multiplex PCR; TCRdb keeps only in-frame clonotypes and omits some of them. The table lists about 580,000 clones, 95% to 98% of them singletons. CD45RO-negative, CCR7-selected cells formed the naive CD8 fraction, which excluded terminally differentiated effector memory CD45RA+ cells. All participating donors were Caucasian adults from Nashville, Tennessee. The source of the sample is a study of shared clonotypes between healthy human individuals. Study-level information: The donor group consisted of a couple of women and a few men, aged 18 to 49.

Trimming at V came to 5 bases and at J to 7 bases, leaving 2 bases not matched to a gene. Per germline, CDR1 SQVTM and CDR2 ANQGSEA. The CDR3 length is 12 residues. Sequenced material: naive CD8+ T cells sorted from blood. This TCR was sampled from a man in his thirties or forties in good health. This rearrangement joins TRBV29-1 to TRBJ2-1, with TRBD1 matching 10 bases. The CDR3 reads CSVRTGGNEQFF. The CDR3 region has the DNA TGCAGCGTTAGGACAGGGGGGAATGAGCAGTTCTTC.